The rows below give T cell receptor beta chains drawn from one sample of a study of human versus mouse CDR3 diversity and MHC coevolution. Generated by immunoSEQ multiplex PCR, the TCRdb table keeps only in-frame clones and is missing some. This sample has 60,000 to 95,000 clones, with around 92% found just once. Sequencing used naive CD4+ T cells from blood. These receptors were obtained from a person aged 30 to 69 in good health. Both conserved end residues are part of each CDR3. Each record gives: clone size, V gene, D gene, J gene, CDR3 DNA, CDR3 protein. A D gene is named only where the DNA matches it firmly. Clone size appears in some rows only: once, few, many, or a class for an expanded clone.

clone size: .
V gene: TRBV30
D gene: .
J gene: TRBJ2-7
CDR3 DNA: TGTGCCTGGAGTGGGGGGGTCTACGAGCAGTACTTC
CDR3 protein: CAWSGGVYEQYF

clone size: .
V gene: TRBV29-1
D gene: .
J gene: TRBJ1-1
CDR3 DNA: TGCAGCGCCAGATCGGGGGGGCTAACGAACACTGAAGCTTTCTTT
CDR3 protein: CSARSGGLTNTEAFF

clone size: .
V gene: TRBV29-1
D gene: .
J gene: TRBJ1-5
CDR3 DNA: TGCAGCGTTGGATTAGACAGCAGGAGCAATCAGCCCCAGCATTTT
CDR3 protein: CSVGLDSRSNQPQHF

clone size: once
V gene: TRBV14
D gene: .
J gene: TRBJ1-1
CDR3 DNA: TGTGCCAGCAGCCAAGATTGGAGGACCACTGAAGCTTTCTTT
CDR3 protein: CASSQDWRTTEAFF

clone size: .
V gene: TRBV11-2
D gene: .
J gene: TRBJ1-4
CDR3 DNA: TGTGCCAGCAGCCCTCGACAGGCCTCTGGAGCTAATGAAAAACTGTTTTTT
CDR3 protein: CASSPRQASGANEKLFF

clone size: .
V gene: TRBV30
D gene: .
J gene: TRBJ1-6
CDR3 DNA: TGTGCCTGGAGTGTCGGAGGGTCCCTCCACTTT
CDR3 protein: CAWSVGGSLHF

clone size: .
V gene: TRBV5-6
D gene: TRBD2
J gene: TRBJ2-3
CDR3 DNA: TGTGCCAGCAGCTCCTCCCGACTAGCGGGAGTCATGCTCGCAGATACGCAGTATTTT
CDR3 protein: CASSSSRLAGVMLADTQYF

clone size: .
V gene: TRBV28
D gene: .
J gene: TRBJ1-2
CDR3 DNA: TGTGCCAGCAGTAGAGAGAACTATGGCTACACCTTC
CDR3 protein: CASSRENYGYTF

clone size: .
V gene: TRBV5-1
D gene: .
J gene: TRBJ2-5
CDR3 DNA: TGCGCCAGCAGCTTATACCAGCGGGAAGAGACCCAGTACTTC
CDR3 protein: CASSLYQREETQYF

clone size: .
V gene: TRBV10-2
D gene: TRBD2
J gene: TRBJ2-7
CDR3 DNA: TGCGCCAGCAGTGGGACGGGGGGGGGATCTCGCGAGCAGTACTTC
CDR3 protein: CASSGTGGGSREQYF

clone size: .
V gene: TRBV6-1
D gene: TRBD1
J gene: TRBJ1-1
CDR3 DNA: TGTGCCAGCAGTGAAGGGGCAGGGGGTATAAGTGAAGCTTTCTTT
CDR3 protein: CASSEGAGGISEAFF

clone size: .
V gene: TRBV10-3
D gene: TRBD2
J gene: TRBJ2-1
CDR3 DNA: TGTGCCACCCTGCCTCTAGCGGGGGAGTACAATGAGCAGTTCTTC
CDR3 protein: CATLPLAGEYNEQFF

clone size: .
V gene: TRBV27
D gene: TRBD1
J gene: TRBJ2-5
CDR3 DNA: TGTGCCAGCAGCCTTCAGGGGGCAACGGAGACCCAGTACTTC
CDR3 protein: CASSLQGATETQYF

clone size: .
V gene: TRBV5-6
D gene: .
J gene: TRBJ1-3
CDR3 DNA: TGTGCCAGCAGCTTGGGCGTCACCATATATTTT
CDR3 protein: CASSLGVTIYF

clone size: once
V gene: TRBV2
D gene: TRBD1
J gene: TRBJ2-7
CDR3 DNA: TGTGCCAGCACAATGGGACAGGGGGCCTACGAGCAGTACTTC
CDR3 protein: CASTMGQGAYEQYF

clone size: .
V gene: TRBV4-1
D gene: TRBD1
J gene: TRBJ2-5
CDR3 DNA: TGCGCCAGCAGCCAGACAGGGATTGGCCAAGAGACCCAGTACTTC
CDR3 protein: CASSQTGIGQETQYF

clone size: .
V gene: TRBV15
D gene: .
J gene: TRBJ1-3
CDR3 DNA: TGTGCCACCAGCAGGGGGGGCTCTGGAAACACCATATATTTT
CDR3 protein: CATSRGGSGNTIYF

clone size: once
V gene: TRBV19
D gene: TRBD2
J gene: TRBJ2-7
CDR3 DNA: TGTGCCAGTAGTATAGCGGAGACTAGCGCCGAGCAGTACTTC
CDR3 protein: CASSIAETSAEQYF

clone size: .
V gene: TRBV5-1
D gene: .
J gene: TRBJ1-1
CDR3 DNA: TGCGCCAGCAGCTTGGGGGACACTGTGAACACTGAAGCTTTCTTT
CDR3 protein: CASSLGDTVNTEAFF

clone size: .
V gene: TRBV19
D gene: .
J gene: TRBJ1-5
CDR3 DNA: TGTGCCAGTAGTCTAGACCCGTCCGATCAGCCCCAGCATTTT
CDR3 protein: CASSLDPSDQPQHF

clone size: .
V gene: TRBV6-1
D gene: .
J gene: TRBJ1-4
CDR3 DNA: TGTGCCAGCAGGCTAACGGGTGCAACTAATGAAAAACTGTTTTTT
CDR3 protein: CASRLTGATNEKLFF

clone size: .
V gene: TRBV28
D gene: .
J gene: TRBJ1-6
CDR3 DNA: TGTGCCAGCAGTCAACCGGCACAGAATAATTCACCCCTCCACTTT
CDR3 protein: CASSQPAQNNSPLHF

clone size: .
V gene: TRBV6-6
D gene: .
J gene: TRBJ1-1
CDR3 DNA: TGTGCCAGCAGCCCCCCGGGACTGGGGAACACTGAAGCTTTCTTT
CDR3 protein: CASSPPGLGNTEAFF

clone size: .
V gene: TRBV4-2
D gene: TRBD2
J gene: TRBJ2-7
CDR3 DNA: TGTGCCAGCAGCCGGGAGGGATCCTACGAGCAGTACTTC
CDR3 protein: CASSREGSYEQYF

clone size: .
V gene: TRBV6-6
D gene: TRBD2
J gene: TRBJ2-1
CDR3 DNA: TGTGCCAGCGATAAGCCGGGGGGGTCCTACAATGAGCAGTTCTTC
CDR3 protein: CASDKPGGSYNEQFF

clone size: .
V gene: TRBV5-1
D gene: .
J gene: TRBJ1-1
CDR3 DNA: TGCGCCAGCAGCTTGGAGACACCTAACACTGAAGCTTTCTTT
CDR3 protein: CASSLETPNTEAFF

clone size: once
V gene: TRBV27
D gene: TRBD2
J gene: TRBJ2-7
CDR3 DNA: TGTGCCAGCGCCGTTAGCGGGGGTACCTACGAGCAGTACTTC
CDR3 protein: CASAVSGGTYEQYF

clone size: .
V gene: TRBV7-9
D gene: TRBD2
J gene: TRBJ2-1
CDR3 DNA: TGTGCCAGCAGCTTAGGTCATCTAGCGGATGAGCAGTTCTTC
CDR3 protein: CASSLGHLADEQFF

clone size: .
V gene: TRBV6-1
D gene: .
J gene: TRBJ1-5
CDR3 DNA: TGTGCCAGCAGTGAAGAGTTTACAGGGAAGGATTCCAACCCTTTT
CDR3 protein: CASSEEFTGKDSNPF

clone size: .
V gene: TRBV29-1
D gene: .
J gene: TRBJ2-4
CDR3 DNA: TGCAGCGTTGGCTACGACAGTAAAAACATTCAGTACTTC
CDR3 protein: CSVGYDSKNIQYF

clone size: .
V gene: TRBV13
D gene: TRBD2
J gene: TRBJ2-1
CDR3 DNA: TGTGCCAGCAGCTTAGTTCCGAGCGGGGGGCCGTACCATGAGCAGTTCTTC
CDR3 protein: CASSLVPSGGPYHEQFF

clone size: .
V gene: TRBV10-3
D gene: .
J gene: TRBJ2-1
CDR3 DNA: TGTGCCATCAGTGAGTCGGCGTTAACGGGAGACCACAATGAGCAGTTCTTC
CDR3 protein: CAISESALTGDHNEQFF

clone size: .
V gene: TRBV25-1
D gene: TRBD2
J gene: TRBJ2-1
CDR3 DNA: TGTGCCAGCAGTGATGTGGGAGGGCTTGAGCAGTTCTTC
CDR3 protein: CASSDVGGLEQFF

clone size: few
V gene: TRBV5-1
D gene: .
J gene: TRBJ1-5
CDR3 DNA: TGCGCCAGCAGTTTCGGAATCGGGGGGGGCAATCAGCCCCAGCATTTT
CDR3 protein: CASSFGIGGGNQPQHF

clone size: .
V gene: TRBV15
D gene: .
J gene: TRBJ1-1
CDR3 DNA: TGTGCCACCAGCAGAGCGGGGAGTGGTGAAGCTTTCTTT
CDR3 protein: CATSRAGSGEAFF

clone size: .
V gene: TRBV14
D gene: TRBD2
J gene: TRBJ2-1
CDR3 DNA: TGTGCCAGCAGCCCAATGTCAGGACTAGCGGGAGTAAATGAGCAGTTCTTC
CDR3 protein: CASSPMSGLAGVNEQFF

clone size: .
V gene: TRBV7-9
D gene: TRBD1
J gene: TRBJ2-7
CDR3 DNA: TGTGCCAGCAGCGACCCCCCGGACAGGGGCTACGAGCAGTACTTC
CDR3 protein: CASSDPPDRGYEQYF

clone size: few
V gene: TRBV10-1
D gene: .
J gene: TRBJ2-7
CDR3 DNA: TGCGCCAGCAGTGGAGCAAACGGGAGCCGGTACGAGCAGTACTTC
CDR3 protein: CASSGANGSRYEQYF

clone size: .
V gene: TRBV4-1
D gene: .
J gene: TRBJ2-6
CDR3 DNA: TGCGCCAGCAGCCATTTGAACCCGAAGGACAGTGACTCTGGGGCCAACGTCCTGACTTTC
CDR3 protein: CASSHLNPKDSDSGANVLTF

clone size: few
V gene: TRBV27
D gene: TRBD1
J gene: TRBJ2-3
CDR3 DNA: TGTGCCAGCAGCCGCGACAGGGGCAAGGGGGATACGCAGTATTTT
CDR3 protein: CASSRDRGKGDTQYF

clone size: .
V gene: TRBV28
D gene: TRBD1
J gene: TRBJ1-6
CDR3 DNA: TGTGCCAGCAGTGTGACCGGGACAGGGGGCTACTCACCCCTCCACTTT
CDR3 protein: CASSVTGTGGYSPLHF

clone size: .
V gene: TRBV30
D gene: .
J gene: TRBJ1-1
CDR3 DNA: TGTGCCTTGAAGACAGTCGTAATAGGCGGCACTGAAGCTTTCTTT
CDR3 protein: CALKTVVIGGTEAFF

clone size: .
V gene: TRBV2
D gene: TRBD1
J gene: TRBJ1-2
CDR3 DNA: TGTGCCAGCAGAGAGACAGGGGTTGGCTACACCTTC
CDR3 protein: CASRETGVGYTF

clone size: .
V gene: TRBV19
D gene: .
J gene: TRBJ1-2
CDR3 DNA: TGTGCCAGTAGTATTGCTGATCGGGGCTACACCTTC
CDR3 protein: CASSIADRGYTF

clone size: .
V gene: TRBV27
D gene: .
J gene: TRBJ2-3
CDR3 DNA: TGTGCCAGCAGTCCGAGGCCAGACACAGATACGCAGTATTTT
CDR3 protein: CASSPRPDTDTQYF

clone size: .
V gene: TRBV19
D gene: TRBD2
J gene: TRBJ2-3
CDR3 DNA: TGTGCCAGTAGTATGGGACCGGGACTAGCGGGAGGGCCCTCAGTGGATACGCAGTATTTT
CDR3 protein: CASSMGPGLAGGPSVDTQYF

clone size: .
V gene: TRBV6-1
D gene: .
J gene: TRBJ2-5
CDR3 DNA: TGTGCCAGCGACTTTGGGGGGGGGCGGGAGACCCAGTACTTC
CDR3 protein: CASDFGGGRETQYF

clone size: .
V gene: TRBV18
D gene: TRBD1
J gene: TRBJ1-2
CDR3 DNA: TGTGCCAGCTCACGGATATCCGGGACAGGGAACTATGGCTACACCTTC
CDR3 protein: CASSRISGTGNYGYTF

clone size: .
V gene: TRBV11-2
D gene: .
J gene: TRBJ2-7
CDR3 DNA: TGTGCCAGCAGCTTAGTCCGGAACCGTAGCTCCTACGAGCAGTACTTC
CDR3 protein: CASSLVRNRSSYEQYF

clone size: .
V gene: TRBV7-3
D gene: .
J gene: TRBJ2-7
CDR3 DNA: TGTGCCAGCAGCGCCTGGACTCGTCAGATCGACGAGCAGTACTTC
CDR3 protein: CASSAWTRQIDEQYF

clone size: once
V gene: TRBV18
D gene: .
J gene: TRBJ1-2
CDR3 DNA: TGTGCCAGCTCACCAAGGACAGTTGATGGCTACACCTTC
CDR3 protein: CASSPRTVDGYTF

clone size: .
V gene: TRBV28
D gene: .
J gene: TRBJ2-5
CDR3 DNA: TGTGCCAGTAATACAGGGTGGTTAGAGACCCAGTACTTC
CDR3 protein: CASNTGWLETQYF

clone size: .
V gene: TRBV4-1
D gene: TRBD1
J gene: TRBJ1-5
CDR3 DNA: TGCGCCAGCAGCCAATCACCGGGACAGAGCAATCAGCCCCAGCATTTT
CDR3 protein: CASSQSPGQSNQPQHF

clone size: .
V gene: TRBV30
D gene: TRBD1
J gene: TRBJ1-1
CDR3 DNA: TGTGCCTGGAGTGTACCAAGGGGGCGTACCACTGAAGCTTTCTTT
CDR3 protein: CAWSVPRGRTTEAFF